The rows below give T cell receptor beta chains drawn from one sample of a study of blood T cell repertoires in COVID-19. TCRdb's table, derived via immunoSEQ multiplex PCR, lists solely in-frame clones and lacks some. Altogether around 46,000 clones are present, around 85% being singletons, with the ten largest covering approximately 14%. The source material was peripheral blood. These receptors originate from a human donor in a cohort sampled during active COVID-19. The donor label of this sample is uncertain. The CDR3 runs from the conserved cysteine through the conserved F or W. D genes are given only for firm matches. For some rows the clone size is stated as once, few or many, or as a class when expanded; others skip it.

D: .
V: TRBV2
size: .
J: TRBJ2-5
CDR3: CASSVRVQETQYF
DNA: TGTGCCAGCAGTGTCAGGGTCCAAGAGACCCAGTACTTC

D: TRBD2
V: TRBV5-6
size: .
J: TRBJ2-4
CDR3: CASSWDTGLARNIQYF
DNA: TGTGCCAGCAGCTGGGATACGGGACTAGCGCGGAACATTCAGTACTTC

D: TRBD1
V: TRBV6-2/TRBV6-3
size: .
J: TRBJ1-1
CDR3: CASSYHQGANTEAFF
DNA: TGTGCCAGCAGTTACCACCAGGGGGCGAACACTGAAGCTTTCTTT

D: TRBD1
V: TRBV7-9
size: once
J: TRBJ2-1
CDR3: CASSFLDRVYNEQFF
DNA: TGTGCCAGCAGCTTCCTGGACAGGGTCTACAATGAGCAGTTCTTC

D: .
V: TRBV6-5
size: .
J: TRBJ2-7
CDR3: CASSLRRDFGDVFF
DNA: TGTGCCAGCAGCCTCAGAAGGGACTTTGGGGATGTCTTCTTC

D: TRBD1
V: TRBV24-1
size: .
J: TRBJ1-5
CDR3: CATSDTGGNQPQHF
DNA: TGTGCCACCAGTGACACAGGGGGGAATCAGCCCCAGCATTTT

D: .
V: TRBV2
size: few
J: TRBJ2-7
CDR3: CASSDIWQGKYF
DNA: TGTGCCAGCAGTGATATATGGCAGGGGAAGTACTTC

D: TRBD1
V: TRBV12-3/TRBV12-4
size: .
J: TRBJ1-2
CDR3: CASSLQGAYGYTF
DNA: TGTGCCAGCAGTTTACAGGGGGCCTATGGCTACACCTTC

D: .
V: TRBV21-1
size: .
J: TRBJ1-1
CDR3: CASSKYEMNTEAFF
DNA: TGTGCCAGCAGCAAATATGAGATGAACACTGAAGCTTTCTTT

D: .
V: TRBV28
size: .
J: TRBJ1-1
CDR3: CASSLSGGANTEAFF
DNA: TGTGCCAGCAGTTTATCCGGCGGGGCAAACACTGAAGCTTTCTTT

D: .
V: TRBV5-6
size: .
J: TRBJ1-6
CDR3: CASSLREGHNNSPLHF
DNA: TGTGCCAGCAGCCTCCGGGAGGGCCACAATAATTCACCCCTCCACTTT

D: .
V: TRBV2
size: few
J: TRBJ2-7
CDR3: CASNARAYEQYF
DNA: TGTGCCAGCAATGCCAGGGCCTACGAGCAGTACTTC

D: .
V: TRBV7-9
size: .
J: TRBJ2-3
CDR3: CASSLVGTYTQYF
DNA: TGTGCCAGCAGCTTAGTTGGCACCTATACGCAGTATTTT

D: TRBD1
V: TRBV7-6
size: .
J: TRBJ1-1
CDR3: CASSPTDRGLNTEAFF
DNA: TGTGCCAGCAGCCCGACGGACAGGGGGCTTAACACTGAAGCTTTCTTT

D: .
V: TRBV3-1/TRBV3-2
size: .
J: TRBJ2-7
CDR3: CASSLTLTNEQYF
DNA: TGTGCCAGCAGCTTGACTCTGACCAACGAGCAGTACTTC

D: .
V: TRBV5-6
size: .
J: TRBJ2-7
CDR3: CASSPVRAYEQYF
DNA: TGTGCCAGCAGCCCGGTGCGGGCCTACGAGCAGTACTTC